These 32 T cell receptor beta chains came from one sample sequenced in a study of T cell repertoires in aging, cancer and after chemotherapy. Peripheral blood genomic DNA, not sorted cells or RNA, was the template. Multiplex touch-down PCR with TRB-A/B primers amplified rearranged V-D-J TRB sequences. TCRdb processed the multiplex PCR reads anew with MiXCR; each CDR3 protein has one entry. The sample lists thousands of distinct CDR3 sequences; 42% were seen once. Sequencing was carried out using blood. The receptor set was obtained from a human donor with a blood cancer.

The V call is TRBV15, the J call TRBJ2-1; TRBD1 or TRBD2 may be the D gene (5 bases each). The CDR3 loop spans 16 amino acids. Trimming left V 4 bases short and J 5 bases short, with 18 bases between. The germline V gene encodes CDR1 LNHNV and CDR2 YYDKDF (reference sequence). The CDR3 sequence is CATSTPRDGTNNEQFF. The CDR3 coding sequence is TGTGCCACCAGCACTCCCCGGGACGGCACAAACAATGAGCAGTTCTTC. Complete variable domain (other parts from reference TRBV15 and TRBJ2-1): DAMVIQNPRYQVTQFGKPVTLSCSQTLNHNVMYWYQQKSSQAPKLLFHYYDKDFNNEADTPDNFQSRRPNTSFCFLDIRSPGLGDTAMYLCATSTPRDGTNNEQFFGPGTRLTVL.

This chain connects TRBV19 to TRBJ1-1; the match to TRBD1 covers 8 bases. Germline loops: CDR1 LNHDA, CDR2 SQIVND (reference sequence). The CDR3 extends over 15 amino acids. The junction had 10 bases not matched to a gene; V was cut back by 4 bases and J by 6 bases. CDR3 region: CASSTLQTGAPEAFF. The CDR3 DNA reads TGTGCCAGTAGTACCCTCCAGACAGGGGCTCCTGAAGCTTTCTTT.

This rearrangement joins TRBV27 to TRBJ2-1; 10 nucleotides agree with TRBD2. With 9 bases clipped from V and 0 bases from J, the junction kept 8 bases outside the gene matches. Germline V CDR1 and CDR2: MNHEY, SMNVEV (reference sequence). The CDR3 contains 16 residues. The CDR3 loop is CASSNSGRGSYNEQFF. Here the CDR3 DNA reads TGTGCCAGTAGTAACAGCGGGAGGGGCTCCTACAATGAGCAGTTCTTC.

This clonotype has only a few counts. This rearrangement joins TRBV7-9 to TRBJ2-2, with TRBD1 matching 8 bases. The V segment lost 6 bases and the J segment 7 bases; nucleotides outside the gene matches: 7. The CDR3 spans 14 residues. Germline values: CDR1 SEHNR, CDR2 FQNEAQ (reference sequence). The CDR3 nucleotides are TGTGCCAGCAGTTCAGGACAGGGTAGCGGGGAGCTGTTTTTT. Residues: CASSSGQGSGELFF.

This rearrangement joins TRBV18 to TRBJ1-5, with TRBD1 matching over 8 bases. The CDR3 consists of 16 residues. Trimming took 2 bases from V and 2 from J; bases not matched to a gene: 5. Germline lookup yields CDR1 KGHSH and CDR2 LQKENI. CDR3 region: CASSPRDRGGNQPQHF. CDR3 nucleotides: TGTGCCAGCTCACCAAGAGACAGGGGTGGCAATCAGCCCCAGCATTTT. Filled out from reference TRBV18 and TRBJ1-5, the complete variable domain reads NAGVMQNPRHLVRRRGQEARLRCSPMKGHSHVYWYRQLPEEGLKFMVYLQKENIIDESGMPKERFSAEFPKEGPSILRIQQVVRGDSAAYFCASSPRDRGGNQPQHFGDGTRLSIL.

The sample holds a few counts of this clonotype. This rearrangement joins TRBV6-5 to TRBJ2-7, with 7 bases matching TRBD1. The trim removed 5 bases at V and 5 bases at J, leaving 12 bases unmatched. The CDR3 covers 15 residues. The V gene's germline CDR1 is MNHEY and CDR2 SVGAGI. CDR3 protein: CASSQTGFGLNEQYF. The CDR3 DNA follows: TGTGCCAGCAGTCAGACAGGGTTTGGCCTTAACGAGCAGTACTTC.

This CDR3 is CASSFLPGGPYEQYF. The CDR3 nucleotides read TGTGCCAGCAGTTTTCTCCCAGGGGGGCCCTACGAGCAGTACTTC. The chain couples TRBV12-3 or TRBV12-4 to TRBJ2-7; tentative D call: TRBD1 (7 bases). V was shortened by 3 bases and J by 2 bases, with 14 bases between the two germline ends. This CDR3 has 15 residues.

CDR3 in DNA: TGCAGTGCTAGAGATGTGAGTGGGACCAAAAACATTCAGTACTTC. It translates to CSARDVSGTKNIQYF. V and J are TRBV20-1 and TRBJ2-4, with unresolved D. The V and J ends lost 0 bases and 2 bases respectively, with 11 bases between them. The germline V gene encodes CDR1 DFQATT and CDR2 SNEGSKA (reference sequence). This CDR3 spans 15 amino acids.

As to this clonotype: The junction departs from the called germline gene at one end, perhaps through a read error. The chain is built from TRBV5-6 and TRBJ2-5; D possibly corresponds to TRBD2 (5 bases). CDR1 is SGHDT, CDR2 YYEEEE, per germline. There are 14 residues in the CDR3. CDR3 nucleotides: TGCGCCAGCAGCTTGACTTCAACGGGGGAGACCCAGTACTTC. This sequence encodes CASSLTSTGETQYF.

The genes are TRBV7-9 and TRBJ2-7, with D maybe TRBD2 (5 bases). The germline gives CDR1 SEHNR, CDR2 FQNEAQ (reference sequence). Trimming cost V 5 bases and J 2 bases, with 10 bases left between them. This CDR3 is 13 amino acids long. The CDR3 protein is CASSNAGTYEQYF. CDR3 sequence (DNA): TGTGCCAGCAGCAATGCGGGTACCTACGAGCAGTACTTC. The variable domain in full, with the rest retrieved from reference TRBV7-9 and TRBJ2-7, is DTGVSQNPRHKITKRGQNVTFRCDPISEHNRLYWYRQTLGQGPEFLTYFQNEAQLEKSRLLSDRFSAERPKGSFSTLEIQRTEQGDSAMYLCASSNAGTYEQYFGPGTRLTVT.

Of note for this clonotype: Sequence at one end of the junction differs from germline and may be a read error. The chain couples TRBV7-9 to TRBJ2-1; D remains unclear. The CDR3 runs 11 residues. Germline CDR1 is SEHNR and CDR2 is FQNEAQ (reference sequence). Written as DNA, the CDR3 is TGTGCCAGCAGCTTCAACAATAAGCAGTTCTTC. Translation gives CASSFNNKQFF.

DNA of the CDR3: TGCAGTGCTAGTCCTACTAGCGGGAGAAGGAATGAGCAGTTCTTC. Its translation: CSASPTSGRRNEQFF. The V call is TRBV20-1, the J call TRBJ2-1; 11 nucleotides match TRBD2. The trim removed 3 bases at V and 7 bases at J, leaving 8 bases unmatched. This CDR3 is built from 15 residues. CDR1 DFQATT and CDR2 SNEGSKA come from the germline V gene (reference sequence).

This clonotype was observed a single time. The rearrangement joins TRBV11-2 to TRBJ2-7, with D uncertain. The CDR3 has 14 amino acids. The V gene's germline CDR1 is SGHAT and CDR2 FQNNGV. Trimming removed 5 bases from V and 2 bases from J, with 13 bases in between. The CDR3 sequence is CASSQGPTPYEQYF. The CDR3 bases are TGTGCCAGCAGCCAAGGACCGACGCCCTACGAGCAGTACTTC.

The chain couples TRBV6-5 to TRBJ2-2; 13 nucleotides agree with TRBD2. J lost 7 bases, V lost 2 bases, and 7 bases had no gene match. This CDR3 comprises 17 residues. Germline CDR1 reads MNHEY; CDR2 reads SVGAGI. Written as DNA, the CDR3 is TGTGCCAGCAGTTACGGACCCGGGACTAGCGGGATCGGGGAGCTGTTTTTT. Its translation: CASSYGPGTSGIGELFF.

The chain recombines TRBV7-2 with TRBJ2-5, with 9 bases lining up with TRBD1. Germline assignment: CDR1 SGHTA and CDR2 FQGNSA. This CDR3 region has 11 residues. The trim removed 3 bases at V and 13 bases at J, leaving 3 bases unmatched. CDR3 sequence reads: CASSFRDRVYF. The CDR3, as DNA: TGTGCCAGCAGCTTCCGGGACAGGGTGTACTTC.

This clonotype qualifies as medium-sized. The chain has TRBV29-1 and TRBJ1-2, with 10 nucleotides matching TRBD1. The CDR3 is 13 amino acids. Germline V gene lookup returns CDR1 SQVTM and CDR2 ANQGSEA. The V gene end was trimmed by 3 bases and the J gene end by 6 bases; junction bases not matched to a gene: 4. CDR3 loop: CSVDTTGGNGYTF. CDR3 DNA: TGCAGCGTTGATACGACAGGGGGCAATGGCTACACCTTC.

V usage is TRBV7-9 and J usage is TRBJ2-7; TRBD2 matches 10 bases. The CDR3 length is 14 residues. Germline V gene sequence: CDR1 SEHNR, CDR2 FQNEAQ (reference sequence). V lost 5 bases, J lost 3 bases, and 4 bases stayed unmatched. CDR3 nucleotides: TGTGCCAGCAGCCATCCTAGCGGGAGCTACGAGCAGTACTTC. It is translated as CASSHPSGSYEQYF.

A few counts support this clonotype. The rearrangement joins TRBV11-2 to TRBJ2-7; weak D call: TRBD1 (6 bases). CDR1 and CDR2 (germline): SGHAT, FQNNGV. This CDR3 has 16 residues. Trimming stripped 2 bases from V and 3 bases from J, with 17 bases between. CDR3 sequence: CASSLRGRDTYYEQYF. The DNA for the CDR3 is TGTGCCAGCAGCTTAAGGGGCCGGGACACCTACTACGAGCAGTACTTC.

V gene TRBV19 combines with J gene TRBJ1-4; weak D call: TRBD1 (5 bases). Trimming left V 2 bases short and J 8 bases short, with 15 bases between. The CDR3 contains 15 residues. Germline V gene data show CDR1 as LNHDA and CDR2 as SQIVND (reference sequence). For the CDR3, the DNA is TGTGCCAGTAGTATACCATCCGGGGCAGACGAAAAACTGTTTTTT. Encoded protein: CASSIPSGADEKLFF.

The chain couples TRBV15 to TRBJ2-3, with D perhaps given as TRBD1 or TRBD2 (5 bases each). This CDR3 has 15 amino acids. The germline gives CDR1 LNHNV, CDR2 YYDKDF (reference sequence). With 3 bases removed from V and 13 bases from J, the gap between germline ends came to 23 bases. The CDR3 protein is CATSSLLPPGASEYF. The CDR3 nucleotides read TGTGCCACCAGCAGCCTTCTGCCCCCCGGGGCCTCGGAGTATTTT. The full variable domain, in which reference TRBV15 and TRBJ2-3 provide the parts outside the CDR3, is DAMVIQNPRYQVTQFGKPVTLSCSQTLNHNVMYWYQQKSSQAPKLLFHYYDKDFNNEADTPDNFQSRRPNTSFCFLDIRSPGLGDTAMYLCATSSLLPPGASEYFGPGTRLTVL.

This chain connects TRBV18 to TRBJ1-5; the D gene is possibly TRBD1 (5 bases). The CDR3 covers 13 residues. From germline, CDR1 is KGHSH and CDR2 LQKENI. The V gene lost 4 bases and the J gene lost 1 base, with 5 bases spanning the gap. The CDR3 sequence is CASSRGSNQPQHF. The CDR3 DNA reads TGTGCCAGCTCACGGGGGAGCAATCAGCCCCAGCATTTT.

This clonotype is deemed large. The chain uses TRBV29-1 and TRBJ2-7, with a weak D call TRBD2 (6 bases). The germline CDR1 and CDR2 sequences are SQVTM and ANQGSEA. V dropped 5 bases and J dropped 5 bases, with 16 bases sitting between them. This CDR3 has 13 amino acids. The DNA of the CDR3 is TGCAGCGTTTTGGTCGGGAGTACCCACGAGCAGTACTTC. It is translated as CSVLVGSTHEQYF.

This clonotype was seen only once. J is TRBJ2-7 and V is TRBV10-1, with 13 nucleotides matching TRBD2. This CDR3 spans 14 amino acids. The ends lost 8 bases at V and 5 bases at J; junction bases unmatched: 6. Germline assignment: CDR1 WNHNN and CDR2 SYGVQD (reference sequence). This CDR3 reads CASRRLAGGHEQYF. For the CDR3, the DNA is TGCGCCAGCCGGAGACTAGCGGGAGGCCACGAGCAGTACTTC.

There are a few counts of this clonotype. The chain carries TRBV6-2 or TRBV6-3 and TRBJ2-1; D might be TRBD2 (6 bases). CDR3 length equals 13 residues. Germline V gene data show CDR1 as MNHEY and CDR2 as SVGEGT. The CDR3 nucleotides are TGTGCTGTACTGGGGGGTCAGCTAAATGAGCAGTTCTTC. This gives the protein CAVLGGQLNEQFF.

The chain is built from TRBV6-6 and TRBJ2-1; maybe TRBD1 (6 bases). CDR3 size: 11 residues. Germline CDR1 is MNHNY and CDR2 is SVGAGI (reference sequence). Trimming left V 5 bases short and J 12 bases short, with 11 bases between. CDR3 residues: CASSARGGQFF. CDR3 coding DNA: TGTGCCAGCAGTGCCCGAGGGGGGCAGTTCTTC.

Sample share makes this clonotype medium-sized. This sequence joins TRBV6-5 and TRBJ1-2; 10 bases line up with TRBD1. The CDR3 loop spans 16 amino acids. CDR1 and CDR2 (germline): MNHEY, SVGAGI. J was trimmed by 4 bases and V by 0 bases; bases with no gene match: 5. CDR3 sequence reads: CASSYSRTGGGYGYTF. The DNA for the CDR3 is TGTGCCAGCAGTTACTCAAGGACAGGGGGAGGCTATGGCTACACCTTC.

This clonotype was counted a few times. The chain uses TRBV30 and TRBJ1-1; weak D call: TRBD1 (6 bases). The CDR3 length is 13 residues. Germline loops: CDR1 GTSNPN, CDR2 SVGIG (reference sequence). Trimming removed 0 bases at V and 11 bases at J, with 16 bases between. DNA of the CDR3: TGTGCCTGGAGTGTGGACAGAACTTTGAATGCTTTCTTT. Its translation is CAWSVDRTLNAFF.

The chain combines TRBV7-9 with TRBJ1-2, with D perhaps TRBD1 (6 bases). V shed 2 bases and J shed 5 bases, with 21 bases lying between them. Germline V lookup: CDR1 SEHNR, CDR2 FQNEAQ (reference sequence). The CDR3 loop spans 17 amino acids. CDR3 coding DNA: TGTGCCAGCAGCTTACGCTCGGACAGTAGTACGCTTTATGGCTACACCTTC. Its translation is CASSLRSDSSTLYGYTF.

This clonotype showed up just once. The rearrangement uses TRBV7-9 and TRBJ2-2; 13 bases are shared with TRBD2. Trimming at V came to 5 bases and at J to 7 bases, leaving 4 bases not matched to a gene. Germline loops: CDR1 SEHNR, CDR2 FQNEAQ (reference sequence). The CDR3 spans 15 residues. In nucleotides, the CDR3 is TGTGCCAGCAGCCTCGGGACTAGCGGGGACGGGGAGCTGTTTTTT. Encoded protein: CASSLGTSGDGELFF.

This clonotype rates as large. This chain links TRBV7-2 with TRBJ2-5; D might be TRBD1 or TRBD2, each matching 6 bases. This CDR3 region has 14 residues. V lost 5 bases and J 3 bases, leaving 13 bases between the germline ends. Per the germline V gene, CDR1 is SGHTA and CDR2 is FQGNSA. The CDR3, as DNA: TGTGCCAGCAGCCGGTGGGGGGCAAAAGAGACCCAGTACTTC. Its protein is CASSRWGAKETQYF.

V is TRBV7-6 and J is TRBJ2-2; D uncertain. The CDR3 sequence is 14 residues long. V was clipped by 2 bases and J by 4 bases, with 8 bases between them. Germline CDR1 is SGHVS and CDR2 is FNYEAQ. The CDR3 region is CASSLRYGTGELFF. CDR3 coding DNA: TGTGCCAGCAGCTTACGTTACGGCACCGGGGAGCTGTTTTTT.

The chain joins TRBV6-5 to TRBJ2-7; the match to TRBD2 covers 13 bases. Germline CDR1 reads MNHEY; CDR2 reads SVGAGI. Unmatched junction bases numbered 1, after V lost 6 bases and J lost 2 bases. The CDR3 has 14 amino acids. CDR3 nucleotides: TGTGCCAGCAGGACTAGCGGGGGGACCTACGAGCAGTACTTC. Translating it yields CASRTSGGTYEQYF.